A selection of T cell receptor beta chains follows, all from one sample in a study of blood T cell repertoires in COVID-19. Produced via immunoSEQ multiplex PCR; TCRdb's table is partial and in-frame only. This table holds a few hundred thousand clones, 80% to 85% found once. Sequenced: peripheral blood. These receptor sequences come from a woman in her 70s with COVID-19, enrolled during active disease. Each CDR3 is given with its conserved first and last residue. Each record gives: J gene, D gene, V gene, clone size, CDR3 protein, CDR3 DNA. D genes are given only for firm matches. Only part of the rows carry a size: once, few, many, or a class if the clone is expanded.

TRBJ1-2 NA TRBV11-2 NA CASSPRFGYTF TGTGCCAGCAGCCCTAGGTTTGGCTACACCTTC
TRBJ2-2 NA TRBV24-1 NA CATSDSVRGYTGELFF NA
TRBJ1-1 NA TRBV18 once CASSPVQEGINTPLRTF TGTGCCAGCTCACCAGTACAGGAGGGAATTAACACCCCCTTACGCACCTTT
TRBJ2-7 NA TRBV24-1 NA CATSAARGSLYEQYF TGTGCCACCAGTGCCGCAAGGGGGTCCCTCTACGAGCAGTACTTC
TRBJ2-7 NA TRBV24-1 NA CATSVSPSGEQYF TGTGCCACCAGTGTCTCCCCTTCCGGCGAGCAGTACTTC
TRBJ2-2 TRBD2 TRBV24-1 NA CATPERRELNTGELFF TGTGCCACTCCAGAACGGCGGGAGCTCAACACCGGGGAGCTGTTTTTT
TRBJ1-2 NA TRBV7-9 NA CASSLGQSPGYTF TGTGCCAGCAGCCTGGGACAAAGTCCTGGCTACACCTTC
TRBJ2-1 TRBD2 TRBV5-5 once CASSPGLAGGIHEQFF TGTGCCAGCAGCCCGGGACTAGCGGGAGGAATCCATGAGCAGTTCTTC
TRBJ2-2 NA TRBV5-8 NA CASSLSGIKGTGELFF TGTGCCAGCAGCTTGTCAGGGATTAAGGGCACCGGGGAGCTGTTTTTT
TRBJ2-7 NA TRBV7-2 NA CASSLQGFREQYF TGTGCCAGCAGCTTACAGGGTTTTCGCGAGCAGTACTTC
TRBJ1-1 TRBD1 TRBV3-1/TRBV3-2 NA CASSLNRQGTEAFF TGTGCCAGCAGCCTAAATCGACAGGGCACTGAAGCTTTCTTT
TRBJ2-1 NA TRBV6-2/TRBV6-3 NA CASSSLVIPSYNEQFF TGTGCCAGCAGTTCGCTAGTTATTCCCTCCTACAATGAGCAGTTCTTC
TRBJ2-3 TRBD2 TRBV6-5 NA CASSSRLAGGGDTQYF TGTGCCAGCAGTTCACGACTAGCGGGAGGGGGAGATACGCAGTATTTT
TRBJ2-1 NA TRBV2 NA CASSESGGDNEQFF TGTGCCAGCAGTGAAAGCGGAGGGGATAATGAGCAGTTCTTC
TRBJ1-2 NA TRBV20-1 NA CSASQGIGYGYTF TGCAGTGCTAGTCAGGGGATTGGCTATGGCTACACCTTC
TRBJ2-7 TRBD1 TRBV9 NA CASSWGQDSSYEQYF TGTGCCAGCAGCTGGGGACAGGATAGCTCCTACGAGCAGTACTTC
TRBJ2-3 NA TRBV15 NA CATSREGPGTQYF TGTGCCACCAGCAGAGAGGGGCCGGGTACGCAGTATTTT
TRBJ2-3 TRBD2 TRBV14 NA CASSRLAGPPGTQYF TGTGCCAGCAGCCGACTAGCGGGACCGCCGGGTACGCAGTATTTT
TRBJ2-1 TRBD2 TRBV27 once CASSFVGLAGGSYNEQFF TGTGCCAGCAGTTTTGTGGGACTAGCGGGAGGGTCCTACAATGAGCAGTTCTTC
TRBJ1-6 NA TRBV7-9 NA CASSLLGESPLHF TGTGCCAGCAGCTTACTAGGGGAATCACCCCTCCACTTT
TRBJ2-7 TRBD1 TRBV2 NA CASSDRGPYEQYF TGTGCCAGCAGTGACAGGGGGCCCTACGAGCAGTACTTC
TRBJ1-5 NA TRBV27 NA CASSLTLWGNQPQHF TGTGCCAGCAGTTTGACACTTTGGGGCAATCAGCCCCAGCATTTT
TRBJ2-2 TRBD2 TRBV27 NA CASSTRLAWNTGELFF TGTGCCAGCAGTACTAGACTAGCTTGGAACACCGGGGAGCTGTTTTTT
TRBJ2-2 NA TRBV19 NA CASSNRQGSNTGELFF TGTGCCAGTAGTAACCGGCAGGGATCCAACACCGGGGAGCTGTTTTTT
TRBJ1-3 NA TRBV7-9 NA CASTDSGTGNTIYF TGTGCCAGCACCGATTCAGGGACTGGAAACACCATATATTTT
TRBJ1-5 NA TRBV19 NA CASSIDLSGLGRPQHF TGTGCCAGTAGTATAGATCTATCCGGACTTGGTAGGCCCCAGCATTTT
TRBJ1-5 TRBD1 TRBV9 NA CASSVGQGGNQPQHF TGTGCCAGCAGCGTTGGACAGGGGGGTAATCAGCCCCAGCATTTT
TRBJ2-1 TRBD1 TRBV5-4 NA CASSLQGSYNEQFF TGTGCCAGCAGCTTACAGGGGTCCTACAATGAGCAGTTCTTC
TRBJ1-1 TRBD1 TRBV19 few CASSTTGSNTEAFF TGTGCCAGTAGTACGACAGGGTCGAACACTGAAGCTTTCTTT
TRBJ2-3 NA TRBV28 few CASRGGGHADTQYF TGTGCCAGCAGGGGGGGAGGCCACGCAGATACGCAGTATTTT
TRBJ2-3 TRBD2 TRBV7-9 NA CASSLVAAGADTQYF TGTGCCAGCAGCTTAGTAGCAGCGGGAGCGGATACGCAGTATTTT
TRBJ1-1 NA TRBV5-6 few CASWRGGNTEAFF TGTGCCAGCTGGAGAGGGGGGAACACTGAAGCTTTCTTT
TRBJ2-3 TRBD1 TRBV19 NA CASRAPGQGGEDTQYF TGTGCCAGCCGAGCTCCGGGACAGGGGGGTGAGGATACGCAGTATTTT
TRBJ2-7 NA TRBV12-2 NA CASRFSGTGDYEQYF TGTGCAAGTCGCTTTTCCGGGACAGGGGACTACGAGCAGTACTTC
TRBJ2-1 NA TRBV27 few CASSPGPPGEQFF TGTGCCAGCAGTCCCGGGCCACCGGGGGAGCAGTTCTTC
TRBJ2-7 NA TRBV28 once CASSLGGAGYEQYF TGTGCCAGCAGTTTAGGGGGGGCAGGCTACGAGCAGTACTTC
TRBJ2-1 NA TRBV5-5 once CASSLVGGVALEQFF TGTGCCAGCAGCTTGGTGGGGGGAGTGGCCCTGGAGCAGTTCTTC
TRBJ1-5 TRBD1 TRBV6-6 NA CASRGDRDFINQPQHF TGTGCCAGCAGAGGAGACAGGGACTTTATCAATCAGCCCCAGCATTTT
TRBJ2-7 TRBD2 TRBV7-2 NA CASRSKLAGGSEQYF TGTGCCAGCAGGTCTAAGTTAGCGGGAGGTTCCGAGCAGTACTTC
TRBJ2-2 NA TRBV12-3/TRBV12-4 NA CASSRNIGELFF TGTGCCAGCAGCCGCAACATCGGGGAGCTGTTTTTT
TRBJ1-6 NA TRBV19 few CASSPPGLNNSPLHF TGTGCCAGTAGTCCACCGGGACTGAATAATTCACCCCTCCACTTT
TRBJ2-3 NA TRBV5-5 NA CASSLGYLSGRTDTQYF TGTGCCAGCAGCTTGGGTTATTTAAGCGGTCGCACAGATACGCAGTATTTT
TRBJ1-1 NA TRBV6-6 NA CASSYGGVVEAFF TGTGCCAGCAGTTACGGAGGAGTAGTTGAAGCTTTCTTT
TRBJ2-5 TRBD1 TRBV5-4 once CASSLGGQGEQETQYF TGTGCCAGCAGCTTGGGTGGACAGGGGGAACAAGAGACCCAGTACTTC
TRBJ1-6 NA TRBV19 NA CASSMSAGGRSPLHF TGTGCCAGTAGTATGTCGGCGGGGGGCCGTTCACCCCTCCACTTT